The rows below give T cell receptor beta chains drawn from one sample of a study of cytomegalovirus exposure and HLA in healthy donors. Only in-frame clones appear in the TCRdb table, and some are missing; sequencing was by immunoSEQ multiplex PCR. The repertoire holds approximately 150,000 clones, with around 59% as singletons. The sequenced sample consisted of PBMCs. Source of these receptors: a male donor in good health and CMV-seronegative. The CDR3 runs from the conserved cysteine through the conserved F or W. The D gene is left open where the match is weak. The size entry is marked missing in some rows and otherwise reads once, few, many or a size class.

v_call	clone_size	j_call	d_call	cdr3_nt	cdr3_aa
TRBV6-5	.	TRBJ1-6	.	TGTGCCAGCAGTTACTCTTTATTGGGACTTTCACCCCTCCACTTT	CASSYSLLGLSPLHF
TRBV14	few	TRBJ2-7	TRBD1	TGTGCCAGCAGGATCACAGGGGGCCCCTACGAGCAGTACTTC	CASRITGGPYEQYF
TRBV19	.	TRBJ1-6	.	TGTGCCAGTAGTATATCAGGGAAGCTTCGCGGTTCACCCCTCCACTTT	CASSISGKLRGSPLHF
TRBV9	.	TRBJ2-2	TRBD2	TGTGCCAGCGGCGGACTAGCCGACACCGGGGAGCTGTTTTTT	CASGGLADTGELFF
TRBV30	few	TRBJ1-6	.	TGTGCCTGGACCCAAGGGGTAGGGGATTCACCCCTCCACTTT	CAWTQGVGDSPLHF
TRBV21-1	.	TRBJ1-2	.	TGTGCCAGCAGCCATCGCCACAGGGGGCTAACGGACTATGGCTACACCTTC	CASSHRHRGLTDYGYTF
TRBV7-8	few	TRBJ1-1	.	TGTGCCAGCAGCTTAGGCACAGGCCCTGAAGCTTTCTTT	CASSLGTGPEAFF
TRBV10-1	.	TRBJ2-5	.	TGCGCCACCCAGCGAGGGCAGCAAGAGACCCAGTACTTC	CATQRGQQETQYF
TRBV7-3	.	TRBJ2-3	.	TGTGCCAGCAGCTTAACCTCAGGAACTAGCACAGATACGCAGTATTTT	CASSLTSGTSTDTQYF
TRBV4-1	.	TRBJ2-2	TRBD1	TGCGCCAGCAGCCAGCGACAGGGTTTGGACACCGGGGAGCTGTTTTTT	CASSQRQGLDTGELFF
TRBV29-1	.	TRBJ2-5	.	TGCAGCGTGACCTGGACAGTACAAGAGACCCAGTACTTC	CSVTWTVQETQYF
TRBV19	.	TRBJ2-5	.	TGTGCCAGTAGTCCCAGGACAGAAGAGACCCAGTACTTC	CASSPRTEETQYF
TRBV10-2	few	TRBJ1-5	TRBD1	TGCGCCAGCAGTGGAAGAGGGGGCCTAAATAGCAATCAGCCCCAGCATTTT	CASSGRGGLNSNQPQHF
TRBV5-1	.	TRBJ2-5	.	TGCGCCAGCAGCTTGGCCACGACAGAAGAGACCCAGTACTTC	CASSLATTEETQYF
TRBV5-4	few	TRBJ2-7	TRBD1	TGTGCCAGCAGCTCTGAAATGGGACAGTTCTCCTACGAGCAGTACTTC	CASSSEMGQFSYEQYF
TRBV27	few	TRBJ1-1	.	TGTGCCAGCAGCCCCCTTTTAGGGGGCACTGAAGCTTTCTTT	CASSPLLGGTEAFF
TRBV27	.	TRBJ2-1	.	TGTGCCAGCAGTTTTGTGGGAGTATCCTACAATGAGCAGTTCTTC	CASSFVGVSYNEQFF
TRBV21-1	.	TRBJ1-4	.	TGTGCCAGCAGCAACGCATATTGGCAGGTCGCAACTAATGAAAAACTGTTTTTT	CASSNAYWQVATNEKLFF
TRBV30	.	TRBJ2-3	.	TGTGCCTGGAGTGTCAATTGGGGGCGCACAGATACGCAGTATTTT	CAWSVNWGRTDTQYF
TRBV6-4	few	TRBJ2-3	.	TGTGCCAGCAGTGAACAGGGTGGCACAGATACGCAGTATTTT	CASSEQGGTDTQYF
TRBV7-3	few	TRBJ2-6	TRBD1	TGTGCCAGCAAGACAGGGTCCGGGGCCAACGTCCTGACTTTC	CASKTGSGANVLTF
TRBV5-1	.	TRBJ1-4	.	TGCGCCAGCAGCCCTGGACAGAATAATGAAAAACTGTTTTTT	CASSPGQNNEKLFF
TRBV2	.	TRBJ2-5	TRBD2	TGTGCCAGCAAGGAGGGACTAGCGGGGGCTTGGGAGACCCAGTACTTC	CASKEGLAGAWETQYF
TRBV11-2	few	TRBJ2-1	.	TGTGCCAGCAGCTTTGCGCTGTACAATGAGCAGTTCTTC	CASSFALYNEQFF
TRBV2	.	TRBJ1-5	.	TGTGCCAGCAGTGAAGCGCGGGGTGAGCAGCCCCAGCATTTT	CASSEARGEQPQHF
TRBV5-1	.	TRBJ2-3	.	TGCGCCAGCAGCTTGCGGGTGCAGGGGCGGCCCACAGATACGCAGTATTTT	CASSLRVQGRPTDTQYF
TRBV7-8	once	TRBJ1-1	TRBD1	TGTGCCAGCAGCTTTCAGGGGGCGTACACTGAAGCTTTCTTT	CASSFQGAYTEAFF
TRBV6-5	few	TRBJ1-4	.	TGTGCCAGCACCCGAGGGGGGGTTAATGAAAAACTGTTTTTT	CASTRGGVNEKLFF
TRBV10-3	.	TRBJ2-6	TRBD1	TGTGCCCTCGGGACAGGGGAAGCTGGGGCCAACGTCCTGACTTTC	CALGTGEAGANVLTF
TRBV13	.	TRBJ1-4	.	TGTGCCAGCAGCTCAGGACAGCTTAATGAAAAACTGTTTTTT	CASSSGQLNEKLFF
TRBV11-3	.	TRBJ2-3	.	TGTGCCAGCAGCTTTGGGGTTAGCGAGCGTACAGATACGCAGTATTTT	CASSFGVSERTDTQYF
TRBV19	.	TRBJ1-2	.	TGTGCCAGTAGGAGTCAGAACAGAAACGCTTATGGCTACACCTTC	CASRSQNRNAYGYTF
TRBV19	.	TRBJ2-5	TRBD2	TGTGCCAGTGGGGGGGGAGGGCGCGAGACCCAGTACTTC	CASGGGGRETQYF
TRBV2	once	TRBJ1-1	.	TGTGCCAGCAGTGAAGTACTCTTCTTGAACACTGAAGCTTTCTTT	CASSEVLFLNTEAFF
TRBV18	.	TRBJ2-2	.	TGTGCCAGCTCACCACCTGCAGGGCGGACCGGGGAGCTGTTTTTT	CASSPPAGRTGELFF
TRBV4-3	.	TRBJ2-1	TRBD2	TGCGCCAGCAGCCAAGACCAACTAGCGGGGGGTCCCTACAATGAGCAGTTCTTC	CASSQDQLAGGPYNEQFF
TRBV19	.	TRBJ1-2	.	TGTGCCAGTAGTACAGTGAACAGGCATGGCTACACCTTC	CASSTVNRHGYTF
TRBV25-1	.	TRBJ1-1	TRBD1	TGTGCCAGCAGTGAATTCCTAGTTCGAGGGGGCTGGGGCACTGAAGCTTTCTTT	CASSEFLVRGGWGTEAFF
TRBV7-9	.	TRBJ2-7	.	TGTGCCAGCAGCCCACCCCCGGCGGAGACCATCCTCTACGAGCAGTACTTC	CASSPPPAETILYEQYF
TRBV6-1	once	TRBJ2-3	.	TGTGCCAGCAGGAGGGGGGGAAGTGCAGATACGCAGTATTTT	CASRRGGSADTQYF